The present T cell receptor beta chain was sequenced within a study of cytomegalovirus exposure and HLA in healthy donors. Background on the study: T cells numbering some 170 million yielded 95 million to 140 million unique TCR beta sequences in an earlier analysis. Around 79 million unique TCRs, all from HLA-typed donors, were included in an early release of the data.

Germline V gene lookup returns CDR1 MDHEN and CDR2 SYDVKM. The CDR3 contains 12 residues. Trimming removed 3 bases at V and 4 bases at J, with 3 bases between. The PCR used 60 Vbeta and 13 Jbeta primers. Libraries were prepared by immunoSEQ multiplex PCR; TCRdb keeps only in-frame clonotypes and omits some of them. The table shows 130,000 or so clones, with over 70% occurring only once. The V call is TRBV28, the J call TRBJ2-2; the D is unclear. The source of this sequence is a woman younger than 35 in good health and CMV-seronegative. Sequencing was performed on PBMCs. CDR3 in amino acids: CASSFLTGELFF. The CDR3 coding sequence is TGTGCCAGCAGTTTCCTCACCGGGGAGCTGTTTTTT.